This T cell receptor (beta chain) was identified in a study of control samples from healthy donors and cancer patients. Trimming left V 8 bases short and J 3 bases short, with 10 bases between. The germline V gene has CDR1 MNHEY and CDR2 SVGAGI. The CDR3 runs to 12 residues. This clone was picked up one time. Sequenced by immunoSEQ multiplex PCR; TCRdb stores in-frame clones only, minus some. Among some 30,000 clones listed, around 92% were seen once. The V gene is TRBV6-5, the J gene TRBJ1-2; D ambiguous. The TCR sequence derives from a man aged 50-59 years with lung cancer. Sequencing used PBMCs. The CDR3 is CASRRDDYGYTF. For the CDR3, the DNA is TGTGCCAGCCGGAGGGATGACTATGGCTACACCTTC.